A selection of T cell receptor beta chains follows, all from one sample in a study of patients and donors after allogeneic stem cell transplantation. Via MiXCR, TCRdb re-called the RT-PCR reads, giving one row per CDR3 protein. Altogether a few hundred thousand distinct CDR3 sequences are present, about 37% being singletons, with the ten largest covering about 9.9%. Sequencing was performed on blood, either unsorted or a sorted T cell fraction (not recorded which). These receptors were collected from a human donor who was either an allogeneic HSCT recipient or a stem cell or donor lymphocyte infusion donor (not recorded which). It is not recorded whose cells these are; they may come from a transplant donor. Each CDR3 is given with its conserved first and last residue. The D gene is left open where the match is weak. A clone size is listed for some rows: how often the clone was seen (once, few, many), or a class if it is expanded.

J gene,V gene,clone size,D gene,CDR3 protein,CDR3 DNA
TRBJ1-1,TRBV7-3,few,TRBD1,CASSPGTAANTEAFF,TGTGCCAGCAGCCCCGGGACAGCGGCGAACACTGAAGCTTTCTTT
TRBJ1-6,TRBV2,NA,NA,CASRGDLDSPLHF,TGTGCCAGCCGGGGAGATTTGGATTCACCCCTCCACTTT
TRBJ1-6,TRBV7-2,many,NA,CASSRESGNSPLHF,TGTGCCAGCAGCCGAGAGTCGGGTAATTCACCCCTCCACTTT
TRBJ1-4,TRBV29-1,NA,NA,CSVQQGNEKLFF,TGCAGCGTACAGCAGGGAAATGAAAAACTGTTTTTT
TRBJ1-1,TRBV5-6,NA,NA,CASSPADGTEAFF,TGTGCCAGCAGCCCGGCCGACGGTACTGAAGCTTTCTTT
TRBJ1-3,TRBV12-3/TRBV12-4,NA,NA,CASTIGMGNTIYF,TGTGCCAGCACCATTGGGATGGGAAACACCATATATTTT
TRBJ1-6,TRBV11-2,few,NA,CASSFLGHSPLHF,TGTGCCAGCAGCTTCCTCGGACATTCACCCCTCCACTTT
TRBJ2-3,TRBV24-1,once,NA,CATAPSEDTQYF,TGTGCCACCGCGCCAAGCGAGGATACGCAGTATTTT
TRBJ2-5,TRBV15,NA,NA,CATSREPFQGTETQYF,TGTGCCACCAGCAGAGAGCCTTTCCAGGGGACGGAGACCCAGTACTTC
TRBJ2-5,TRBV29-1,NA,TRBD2,CSVDRRLAGGPLQETQYF,TGCAGCGTTGATCGTCGCCTAGCGGGGGGGCCGCTCCAAGAGACCCAGTACTTC
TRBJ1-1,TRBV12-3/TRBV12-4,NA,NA,CASRSSGSANTEAFF,TGTGCCAGCAGGTCCTCAGGGTCGGCGAACACTGAAGCTTTCTTT
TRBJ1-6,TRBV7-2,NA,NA,CASSLAPGSFNSPLHF,TGTGCCAGCAGCTTAGCCCCAGGGAGCTTCAATTCACCCCTCCACTTT
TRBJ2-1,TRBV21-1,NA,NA,CASSTTFRQFF,TGTGCCAGCAGCACGACCTTCCGGCAGTTCTTC
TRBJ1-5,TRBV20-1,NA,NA,CSAGERPGQGSQPQHF,TGCAGTGCTGGGGAACGACCGGGACAAGGGAGTCAGCCCCAGCATTTT
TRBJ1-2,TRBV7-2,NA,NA,CASSSGNYGYTF,TGTGCCAGCAGCTCGGGAAACTATGGCTACACCTTC
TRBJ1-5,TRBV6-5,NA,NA,CASSYGGSNQPQHF,TGTGCCAGCAGTTACGGGGGTAGCAATCAGCCCCAGCATTTT
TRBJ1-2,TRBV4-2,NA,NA,CASSPGPNYGYTF,TGTGCCAGCAGCCCCGGACCCAACTATGGCTACACCTTC
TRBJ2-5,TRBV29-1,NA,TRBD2,CSASPGLAPETQYF,TGCAGCGCCTCGCCGGGACTAGCTCCGGAGACCCAGTACTTC
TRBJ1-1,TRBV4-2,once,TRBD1,CASSHGQGPRAFF,TGTGCCAGCAGCCACGGACAGGGGCCCAGGGCTTTCTTT
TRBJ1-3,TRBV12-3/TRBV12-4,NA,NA,CASSFSGSGNTIYF,TGTGCCAGCAGTTTCAGTGGTTCTGGAAACACCATATATTTT
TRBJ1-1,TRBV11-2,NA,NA,CASSRDENTEAFF,TGTGCCAGCAGCCGCGATGAGAACACTGAAGCTTTCTTT
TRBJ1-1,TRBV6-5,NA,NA,CASTKGPGSTEAFF,TGTGCCAGCACCAAGGGGCCAGGGAGCACTGAAGCTTTCTTT
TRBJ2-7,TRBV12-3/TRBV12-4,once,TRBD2,CASSPHPSGGPSGEQYF,TGTGCCAGCAGTCCCCACCCTAGCGGGGGGCCTTCTGGGGAGCAGTACTTC
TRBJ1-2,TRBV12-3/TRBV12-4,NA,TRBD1,CASSSRQGKNTGYTF,TGTGCCAGCAGCTCACGACAGGGAAAGAATACGGGCTACACCTTC